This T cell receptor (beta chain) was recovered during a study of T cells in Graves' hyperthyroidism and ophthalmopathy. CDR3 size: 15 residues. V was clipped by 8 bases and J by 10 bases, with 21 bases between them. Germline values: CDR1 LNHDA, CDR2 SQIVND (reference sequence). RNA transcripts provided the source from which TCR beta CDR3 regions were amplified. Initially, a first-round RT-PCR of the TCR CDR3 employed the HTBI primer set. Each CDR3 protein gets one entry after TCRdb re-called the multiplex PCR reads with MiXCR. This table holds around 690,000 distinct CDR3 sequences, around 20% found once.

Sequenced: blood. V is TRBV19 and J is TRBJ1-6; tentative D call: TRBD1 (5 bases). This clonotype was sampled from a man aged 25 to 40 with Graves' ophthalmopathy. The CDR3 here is CASRPDTPWASPLHF. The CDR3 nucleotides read TGTGCCAGTCGTCCGGACACCCCTTGGGCGTCACCCCTCCACTTT.